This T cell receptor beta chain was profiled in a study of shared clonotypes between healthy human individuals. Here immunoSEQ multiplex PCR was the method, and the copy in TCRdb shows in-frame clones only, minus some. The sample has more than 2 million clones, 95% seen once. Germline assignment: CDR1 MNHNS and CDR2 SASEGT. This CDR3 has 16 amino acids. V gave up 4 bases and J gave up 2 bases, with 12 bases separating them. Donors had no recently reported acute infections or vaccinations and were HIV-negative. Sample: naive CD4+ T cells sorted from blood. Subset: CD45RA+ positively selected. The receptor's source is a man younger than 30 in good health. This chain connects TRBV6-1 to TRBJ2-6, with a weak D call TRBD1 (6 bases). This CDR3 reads CASSGNRVPGANVLTF. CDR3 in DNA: TGTGCCAGCAGTGGAAACAGGGTCCCTGGGGCCAACGTCCTGACTTTC.